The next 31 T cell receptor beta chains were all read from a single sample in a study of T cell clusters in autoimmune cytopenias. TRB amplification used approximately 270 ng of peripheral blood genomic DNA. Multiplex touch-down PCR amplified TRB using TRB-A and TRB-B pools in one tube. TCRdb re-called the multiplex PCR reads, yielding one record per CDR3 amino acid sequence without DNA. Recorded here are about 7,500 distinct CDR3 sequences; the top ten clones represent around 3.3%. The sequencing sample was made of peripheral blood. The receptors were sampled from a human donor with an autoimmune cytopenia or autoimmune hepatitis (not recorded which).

The CDR3: CASSPRDLYGYTF. V gene TRBV18 combines with J gene TRBJ1-2. The CDR3 length is 13 residues. Germline CDR1 and CDR2: KGHSH and LQKENI.

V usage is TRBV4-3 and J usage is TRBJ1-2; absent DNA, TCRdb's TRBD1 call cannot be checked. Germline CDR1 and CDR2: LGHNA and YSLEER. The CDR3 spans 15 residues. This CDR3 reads CASSQGDRFQYGYTF.

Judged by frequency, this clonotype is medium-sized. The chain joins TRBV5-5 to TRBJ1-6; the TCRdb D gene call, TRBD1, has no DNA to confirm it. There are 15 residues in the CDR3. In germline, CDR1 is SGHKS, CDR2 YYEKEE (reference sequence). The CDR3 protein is CASSLVGQGISPLHF.

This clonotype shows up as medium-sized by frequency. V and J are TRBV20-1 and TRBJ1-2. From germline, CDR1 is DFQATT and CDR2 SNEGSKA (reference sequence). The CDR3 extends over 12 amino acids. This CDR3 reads CSASDTNYGYTF.

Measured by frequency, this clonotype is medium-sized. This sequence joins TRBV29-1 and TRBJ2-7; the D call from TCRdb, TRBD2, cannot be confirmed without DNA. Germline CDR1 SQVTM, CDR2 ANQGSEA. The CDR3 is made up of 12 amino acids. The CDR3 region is CSVATGGLEQYF.

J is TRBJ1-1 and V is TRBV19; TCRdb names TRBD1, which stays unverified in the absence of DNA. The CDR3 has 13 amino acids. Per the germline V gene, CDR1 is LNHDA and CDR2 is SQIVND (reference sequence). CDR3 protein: CASSKTGDTEAFF.

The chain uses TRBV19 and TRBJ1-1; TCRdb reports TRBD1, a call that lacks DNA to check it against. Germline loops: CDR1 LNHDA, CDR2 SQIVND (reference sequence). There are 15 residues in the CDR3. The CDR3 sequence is CASSLALTGGTEAFF.

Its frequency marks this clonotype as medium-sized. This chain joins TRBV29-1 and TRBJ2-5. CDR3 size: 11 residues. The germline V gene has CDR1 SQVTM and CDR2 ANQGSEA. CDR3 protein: CSGKGWETQYF.

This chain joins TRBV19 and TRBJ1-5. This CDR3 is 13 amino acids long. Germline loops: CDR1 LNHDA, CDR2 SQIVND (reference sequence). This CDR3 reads CASSHRINQPQHF. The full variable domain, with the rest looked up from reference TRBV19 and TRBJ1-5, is DGGITQSPKYLFRKEGQNVTLSCEQNLNHDAMYWYRQDPGQGLRLIYYSQIVNDFQKGDIAEGYSVSREKKESFPLTVTSAQKNPTAFYLCASSHRINQPQHFGDGTRLSIL.

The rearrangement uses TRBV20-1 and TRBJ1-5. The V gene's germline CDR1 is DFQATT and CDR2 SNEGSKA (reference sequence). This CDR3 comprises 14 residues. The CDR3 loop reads CSARDRTSNQPQHF.

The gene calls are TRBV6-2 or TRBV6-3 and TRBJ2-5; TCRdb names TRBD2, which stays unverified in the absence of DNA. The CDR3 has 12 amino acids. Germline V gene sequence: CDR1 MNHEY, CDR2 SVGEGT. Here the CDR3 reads CASGTADETQYF.

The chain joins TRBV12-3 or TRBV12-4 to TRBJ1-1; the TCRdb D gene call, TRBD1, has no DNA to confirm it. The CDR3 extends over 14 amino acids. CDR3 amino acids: CASTRGTRNTEAFF.

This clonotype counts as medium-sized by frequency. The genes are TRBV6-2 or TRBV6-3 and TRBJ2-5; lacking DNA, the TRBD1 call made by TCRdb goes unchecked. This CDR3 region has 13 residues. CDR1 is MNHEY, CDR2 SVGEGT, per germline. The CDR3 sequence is CASSYLGRETQYF.

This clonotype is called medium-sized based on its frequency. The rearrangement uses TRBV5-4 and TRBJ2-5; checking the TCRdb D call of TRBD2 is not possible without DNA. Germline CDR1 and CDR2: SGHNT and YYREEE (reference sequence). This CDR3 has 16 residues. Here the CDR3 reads CASSRDPSGGQETQYF.

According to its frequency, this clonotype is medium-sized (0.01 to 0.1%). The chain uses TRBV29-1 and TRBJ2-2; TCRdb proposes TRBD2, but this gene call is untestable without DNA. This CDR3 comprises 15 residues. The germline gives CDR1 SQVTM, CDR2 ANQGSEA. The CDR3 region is CSVEDDLEAGGELFF.

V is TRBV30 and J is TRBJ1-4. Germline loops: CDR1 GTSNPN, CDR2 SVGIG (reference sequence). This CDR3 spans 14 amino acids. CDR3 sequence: CAWKETKLGEKLFF.

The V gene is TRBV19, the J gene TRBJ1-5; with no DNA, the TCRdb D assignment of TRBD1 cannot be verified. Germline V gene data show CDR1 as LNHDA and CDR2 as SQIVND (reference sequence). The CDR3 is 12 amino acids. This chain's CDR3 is CASTAGGQPQHF.

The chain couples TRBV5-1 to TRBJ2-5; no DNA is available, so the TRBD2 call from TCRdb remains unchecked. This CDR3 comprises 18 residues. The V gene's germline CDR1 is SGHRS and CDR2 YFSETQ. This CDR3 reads CASSLATSGRYQQETQYF.

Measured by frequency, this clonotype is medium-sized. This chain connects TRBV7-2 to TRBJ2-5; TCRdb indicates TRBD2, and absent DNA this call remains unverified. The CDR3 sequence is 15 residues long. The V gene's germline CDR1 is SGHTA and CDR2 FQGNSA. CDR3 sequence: CASSLAAGPADVQYF.

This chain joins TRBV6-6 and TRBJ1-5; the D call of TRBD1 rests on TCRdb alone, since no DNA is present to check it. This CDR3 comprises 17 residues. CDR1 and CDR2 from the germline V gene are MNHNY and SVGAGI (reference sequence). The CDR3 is CASSTTTGNIGNQPQHF.

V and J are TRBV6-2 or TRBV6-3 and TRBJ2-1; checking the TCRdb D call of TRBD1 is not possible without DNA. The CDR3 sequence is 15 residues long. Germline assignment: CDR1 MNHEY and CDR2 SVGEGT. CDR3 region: CASDPGTGNYNEQFF.

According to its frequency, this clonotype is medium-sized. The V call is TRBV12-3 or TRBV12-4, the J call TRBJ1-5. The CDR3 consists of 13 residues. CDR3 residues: CASTLGLDQPQHF.

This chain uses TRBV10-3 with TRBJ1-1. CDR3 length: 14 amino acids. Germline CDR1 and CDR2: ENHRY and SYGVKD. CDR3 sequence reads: CAISAGRLNTEAFF.

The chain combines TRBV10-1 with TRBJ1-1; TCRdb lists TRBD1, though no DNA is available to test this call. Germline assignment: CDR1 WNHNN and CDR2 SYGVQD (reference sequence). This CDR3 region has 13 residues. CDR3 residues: CASSETPRTEAFF.

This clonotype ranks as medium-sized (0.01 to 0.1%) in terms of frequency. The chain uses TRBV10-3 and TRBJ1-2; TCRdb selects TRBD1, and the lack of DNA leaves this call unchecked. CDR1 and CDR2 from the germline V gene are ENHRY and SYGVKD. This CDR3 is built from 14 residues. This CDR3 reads CASSYSTTGLGYTF.

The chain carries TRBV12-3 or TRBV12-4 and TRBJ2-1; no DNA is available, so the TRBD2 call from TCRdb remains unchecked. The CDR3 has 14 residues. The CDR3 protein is CASRPSGGFDEQFF.

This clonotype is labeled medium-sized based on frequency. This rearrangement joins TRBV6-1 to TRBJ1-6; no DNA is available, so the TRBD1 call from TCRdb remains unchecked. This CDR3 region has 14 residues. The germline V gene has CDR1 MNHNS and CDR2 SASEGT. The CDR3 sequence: CASSNPGQNSPLHF.

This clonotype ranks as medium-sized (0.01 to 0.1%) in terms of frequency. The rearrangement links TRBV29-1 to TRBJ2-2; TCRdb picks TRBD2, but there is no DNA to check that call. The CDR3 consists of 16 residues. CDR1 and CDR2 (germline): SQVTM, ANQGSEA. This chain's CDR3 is CSVGLAPKQNTGELFF.

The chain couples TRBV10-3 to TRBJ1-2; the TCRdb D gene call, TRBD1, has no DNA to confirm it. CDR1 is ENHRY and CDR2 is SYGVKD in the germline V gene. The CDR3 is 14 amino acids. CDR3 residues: CAISDPGQGDGYTF.

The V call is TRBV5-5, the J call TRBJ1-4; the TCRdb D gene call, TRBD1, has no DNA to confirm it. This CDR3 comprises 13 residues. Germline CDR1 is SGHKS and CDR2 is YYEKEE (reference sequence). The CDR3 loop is CASSFQGHEKLFF.

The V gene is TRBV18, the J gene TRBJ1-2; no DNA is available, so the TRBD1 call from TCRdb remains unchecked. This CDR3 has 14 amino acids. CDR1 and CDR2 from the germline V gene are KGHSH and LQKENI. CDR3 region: CASSPTDRAGGYTF.